Listed here are 31 T cell receptor beta chains from one sample, sequenced in a study of blood T cell repertoires in COVID-19. TCRdb keeps only in-frame clones here, not all; method: immunoSEQ multiplex PCR. This table has about 57,000 clones, roughly 85% appearing once. What was sequenced was peripheral blood. These receptors came from a human donor in a cohort sampled during active COVID-19.

The V gene is TRBV6-2 or TRBV6-3, the J gene TRBJ1-5; unclear D gene. Between the trimmed V and J ends, which lost 0 bases and 5 bases, there was a span of 17 bases. Per the germline V gene, CDR1 is MNHEY and CDR2 is SVGEGT. This CDR3 is built from 17 residues. The CDR3 protein is CASSYSIGSSGDQPQHF. CDR3 nucleotides: TGTGCCAGCAGTTACTCGATAGGGAGTTCGGGAGATCAGCCCCAGCATTTT.

The rearrangement links TRBV10-3 to TRBJ1-1; TRBD1 aligns across 7 bases. Germline V gene lookup returns CDR1 ENHRY and CDR2 SYGVKD. Germline trimming cut 0 bases from V and 10 bases from J; bases unmatched to any gene: 8. The CDR3 has 14 residues. For the CDR3, the DNA is TGTGCCATCAGTGAGTCGAACAGGGGCCCTGGAGCTTTCTTT. It specifies CAISESNRGPGAFF.

The chain combines TRBV6-1 with TRBJ2-7, with 11 nucleotides matching TRBD2. The ends lost 2 bases at V and 4 bases at J; junction bases unmatched: 4. The CDR3 totals 15 residues. The germline gives CDR1 MNHNS, CDR2 SASEGT. In DNA, the CDR3 is TGTGCCAGCAGTGAACGGTCTAGCGGGAGGTACGAGCAGTACTTC. Translated, it gives CASSERSSGRYEQYF.

This rearrangement joins TRBV28 to TRBJ2-6, with TRBD2 as a possible D gene (5 bases). The V gene's germline CDR1 is MDHEN and CDR2 SYDVKM. V shed 10 bases and J shed 3 bases, with 13 bases lying between them. CDR3 size: 14 residues. The CDR3 DNA follows: TGTGCCACCGTTTCGGGGAGTGGGGCCAACGTCCTGACTTTC. Its translation: CATVSGSGANVLTF.

The V and J genes are TRBV4-2 and TRBJ1-2; a weak D match, TRBD1 (6 bases). CDR1 is LGHNA, CDR2 YNFKEQ, per germline. V was shortened by 0 bases and J by 8 bases, with 16 bases between the two germline ends. The CDR3 is 15 residues long. CDR3 protein: CASSQDLGQGWGYTF. The CDR3 DNA reads TGTGCCAGCAGCCAAGATCTCGGGCAGGGGTGGGGCTACACCTTC.

V usage is TRBV7-6 and J usage is TRBJ2-2; 7 bases match TRBD1. The CDR3 is made up of 13 amino acids. Germline CDR1 is SGHVS and CDR2 is FNYEAQ. V lost 6 bases to trimming and J lost 8 bases; unmatched junction nucleotides: 6. DNA of the CDR3: TGTGCCAGCAGTTCGACAGGGTCTGGGGAGCTGTTTTTT. It specifies CASSSTGSGELFF.

This chain connects TRBV2 to TRBJ2-7; 13 bases map to TRBD2. Germline V gene sequence: CDR1 SNHLY, CDR2 FYNNEI. J gave up 6 bases and V 4 bases, and 9 bases lay outside the gene matches. CDR3 length: 16 amino acids. CDR3 bases: TGTGCCAGCAGTGCACTAGCGGGAGGGATCGCCCTCGAGCAGTACTTC. Encoded protein: CASSALAGGIALEQYF.

The chain has TRBV18 and TRBJ1-1; TRBD1 might be the D (5 bases). The germline gives CDR1 KGHSH, CDR2 LQKENI. This CDR3 is built from 15 residues. Trimming took off 2 bases at V and 2 bases at J, with 12 bases between the two ends. CDR3 residues: CASSPGNRLNTEAFF. CDR3 DNA sequence: TGTGCCAGCTCACCAGGAAACAGGTTAAACACTGAAGCTTTCTTT.

V gene TRBV2 combines with J gene TRBJ2-7; 7 bases are shared with TRBD2. Germline V gene data show CDR1 as SNHLY and CDR2 as FYNNEI. J was trimmed by 11 bases and V by 3 bases; bases with no gene match: 13. The CDR3 is 14 residues long. The CDR3 reads CASSDRGGLAEEYF. CDR3 in DNA: TGTGCCAGCAGTGATCGGGGTGGGCTAGCGGAGGAGTACTTC.

The chain joins TRBV2 to TRBJ2-1; D might be TRBD2 (6 bases). CDR1 is SNHLY and CDR2 is FYNNEI in the germline V gene. V was clipped by 6 bases and J by 9 bases, with 9 bases between them. The CDR3 contains 11 residues. CDR3 residues: CASSGEVEQFF. CDR3 coding DNA: TGTGCCAGCAGCGGGGAGGTTGAGCAGTTCTTC.

The chain is built from TRBV27 and TRBJ2-7; 7 bases line up with TRBD1. CDR1 and CDR2 (germline): MNHEY, SMNVEV (reference sequence). This CDR3 has 16 amino acids. V dropped 5 bases and J dropped 2; count of bases not matched to a gene: 12. The chain's CDR3 is CASSPKTGIRTYEQYF. In nucleotides, the CDR3 is TGTGCCAGCAGTCCAAAGACAGGGATCAGGACCTACGAGCAGTACTTC.

The V and J genes are TRBV29-1 and TRBJ2-3, with 14 bases lining up with TRBD2. Germline lookup yields CDR1 SQVTM and CDR2 ANQGSEA. The CDR3 has 17 amino acids. The V segment lost 4 bases and the J segment 13 bases; nucleotides outside the gene matches: 19. The CDR3 region is CSVGHTWGLAGVAVEYF. CDR3 nucleotides: TGCAGCGTTGGGCACACTTGGGGACTAGCGGGAGTCGCGGTTGAGTATTTT.

The chain recombines TRBV11-2 with TRBJ2-7; TRBD2 might be the D (5 bases). The CDR3 consists of 15 residues. The germline V and J ends were trimmed by 3 bases and 3 bases, with 15 bases remaining between them. Germline V gives CDR1 SGHAT, CDR2 FQNNGV. This chain's CDR3 is CASSLAYGLGYEQYF. In nucleotides, the CDR3 is TGTGCCAGCAGCTTGGCTTATGGACTGGGCTACGAGCAGTACTTC.

This chain joins TRBV29-1 and TRBJ2-7, with D tentatively TRBD2 (6 bases). The CDR3 covers 12 residues. V lost 4 bases, J lost 7 bases, and 14 bases lay in between. Germline V gene sequence: CDR1 SQVTM, CDR2 ANQGSEA. CDR3 amino acids: CSVGDSSWEQYF. The CDR3 nucleotides read TGCAGCGTTGGGGACTCCTCTTGGGAGCAGTACTTC.

V and J are TRBV4-2 and TRBJ1-5; D call uncertain. This CDR3 has 14 amino acids. V was shortened by 3 bases and J by 7 bases, with 13 bases between the two germline ends. Per the germline V gene, CDR1 is LGHNA and CDR2 is YNFKEQ. CDR3: CASSQTSAGQPQHF. CDR3 coding DNA: TGTGCCAGCAGCCAGACAAGCGCGGGGCAGCCCCAGCATTTT.

J is TRBJ2-1 and V is TRBV24-1; 13 bases align to TRBD2. V dropped 5 bases and J dropped 7; count of bases not matched to a gene: 4. CDR1 is KGHDR and CDR2 is SFDVKD in the germline V gene. This CDR3 contains 15 residues. CDR3 amino acids: CATSATSGRWNEQFF. The DNA of the CDR3 is TGTGCCACCAGTGCGACTAGCGGGAGGTGGAATGAGCAGTTCTTC.

The chain recombines TRBV18 with TRBJ2-5; maybe TRBD2 (5 bases). Per the germline V gene, CDR1 is KGHSH and CDR2 is LQKENI. This CDR3 is built from 15 residues. V dropped 0 bases and J dropped 4 bases, with 12 bases sitting between them. This chain's CDR3 is CASSPPQRVRETQYF. The CDR3 DNA follows: TGTGCCAGCTCACCACCTCAGAGGGTCCGAGAGACCCAGTACTTC.

The chain recombines TRBV20-1 with TRBJ1-2, with unresolved D. Germline CDR1 and CDR2: DFQATT and SNEGSKA (reference sequence). Deletions cut 5 bases from V and 8 bases from J, with 12 bases between. The CDR3 runs to 11 residues. This CDR3 is CSAYNPPGYTF. The CDR3, as DNA: TGCAGTGCTTACAACCCTCCCGGCTACACCTTC.

This chain connects TRBV7-2 to TRBJ2-2, with D perhaps TRBD2 (5 bases). The germline V and J ends were trimmed by 1 base and 5 bases, with 20 bases remaining between them. Germline V lookup: CDR1 SGHTA, CDR2 FQGNSA. The CDR3 runs to 18 residues. As DNA, the CDR3 is TGTGCCAGCAGCTTAGGAGGCTATACCGGGATGAGGACCGGGGAGCTGTTTTTT. This codes for CASSLGGYTGMRTGELFF.

The chain carries TRBV18 and TRBJ1-1, with TRBD1 matching over 8 bases. With 1 base clipped from V and 2 bases from J, the junction kept 6 bases outside the gene matches. The CDR3 length is 16 residues. The V gene's germline CDR1 is KGHSH and CDR2 LQKENI. The CDR3 bases are TGTGCCAGCTCACCACTTGGGACAGGTGATAACACTGAAGCTTTCTTT. Translated, it gives CASSPLGTGDNTEAFF.

The sample holds one count of this clone. The genes are TRBV6-1 and TRBJ2-3; weak D call: TRBD2 (6 bases). This CDR3 region has 16 residues. Looked up from germline, CDR1 is MNHNS and CDR2 is SASEGT. Trimming left V 1 base short and J 0 bases short, with 11 bases between. The chain's CDR3 is CASSEGLGPSTDTQYF. CDR3 nucleotide sequence: TGTGCCAGCAGTGAAGGACTAGGTCCTAGCACAGATACGCAGTATTTT.

The V gene is TRBV30, the J gene TRBJ2-3; 7 bases match TRBD2. CDR1 is GTSNPN and CDR2 is SVGIG in the germline V gene (reference sequence). The J segment lost 10 bases and the V segment lost 5 bases, leaving 12 bases of the junction unmatched. The CDR3 is 13 residues long. The CDR3 sequence: CAWDTARGGAQYF. The CDR3 bases are TGTGCCTGGGACACAGCGAGGGGAGGGGCGCAGTATTTT.

This rearrangement joins TRBV3-1 (or the pseudogene TRBV3-2) to TRBJ1-2, with unresolved D. Trimming stripped 0 bases from V and 12 bases from J, with 8 bases between. The V gene's germline CDR1 is LGHDT and CDR2 YNNKEL (reference sequence). This CDR3 contains 11 residues. Here the CDR3 reads CASSQDMRHTF. The CDR3 bases are TGTGCCAGCAGCCAAGATATGAGGCACACCTTC.

The gene calls are TRBV9 and TRBJ2-1; 7 bases are shared with TRBD2. CDR1 SGDLS and CDR2 YYNGEE come from the germline V gene. CDR3 length: 13 residues. V was clipped by 0 bases and J by 15 bases; unmatched bases: 9. CDR3 region: CASSVEPSGPLFF. DNA of the CDR3: TGTGCCAGCAGCGTAGAGCCTAGCGGCCCTTTGTTCTTC.

The genes are TRBV19 and TRBJ1-4; D remains ambiguous. Trimming shortened V by 6 bases and J by 0 bases, and 14 bases separated the two germline ends. The CDR3 is made up of 16 amino acids. Germline CDR1 is LNHDA and CDR2 is SQIVND (reference sequence). Written as DNA, the CDR3 is TGTGCCAGTAGGGCGGGCCAGCGCGCAACTAATGAAAAACTGTTTTTT. Its translation is CASRAGQRATNEKLFF.

The chain uses TRBV30 and TRBJ1-4, with D uncertain. The CDR3 sequence is 14 residues long. V lost 1 base and J lost 5, with 11 bases in between. Germline loops: CDR1 GTSNPN, CDR2 SVGIG (reference sequence). CDR3 in DNA: TGTGCCTGGAGTGATTGGAGGTCCAATGAAAAACTGTTTTTT. Translation: CAWSDWRSNEKLFF.

V is TRBV9 and J is TRBJ2-5, with TRBD2 matching 11 bases. V lost 7 bases and J lost 7; bases outside the gene matches: 6. This CDR3 region has 13 residues. Germline V gene data show CDR1 as SGDLS and CDR2 as YYNGEE. The CDR3 is CASGTSGIGTQYF. Here the CDR3 DNA reads TGTGCCAGCGGGACTAGCGGTATAGGGACCCAGTACTTC. The full variable domain, in which reference TRBV9 and TRBJ2-5 provide the parts outside the CDR3, is DSGVTQTPKHLITATGQRVTLRCSPRSGDLSVYWYQQSLDQGLQFLIQYYNGEERAKGNILERFSAQQFPDLHSELNLSSLELGDSALYFCASGTSGIGTQYFGPGTRLLVL.

This chain uses TRBV9 with TRBJ2-7; possibly TRBD1 for D (5 bases). The germline V gene encodes CDR1 SGDLS and CDR2 YYNGEE. With 1 base removed from V and 0 bases from J, the gap between germline ends came to 8 bases. The CDR3 sequence is 14 residues long. Here the CDR3 reads CASSVQGSSYEQYF. The CDR3 DNA reads as TGTGCCAGCAGCGTACAGGGAAGCTCCTACGAGCAGTACTTC.

V gene TRBV12-3 or TRBV12-4 combines with J gene TRBJ2-5; no clear D gene. This CDR3 has 13 amino acids. V dropped 2 bases and J dropped 5 bases, with 9 bases sitting between them. In nucleotides, the CDR3 is TGTGCCAGCAGTTTAAGTAGCTGGGAGACCCAGTACTTC. Amino acids: CASSLSSWETQYF.

For the CDR3, the DNA is TGCGCCAGCAGCTTGGATGGACAGGGCTTAGGCTACACCTTC. Its protein is CASSLDGQGLGYTF. The V call is TRBV5-1, the J call TRBJ1-2; 8 bases agree with TRBD1. The CDR3 is 14 residues long. V lost 0 bases, J lost 8 bases, and 6 bases stayed unmatched. Germline CDR1 is SGHRS and CDR2 is YFSETQ.

This clone was detected a few times. The chain links TRBV7-9 to TRBJ2-3; maybe TRBD2 (6 bases). CDR3 length: 16 residues. Trimming removed 5 bases at V and 0 bases at J, with 15 bases between. Germline CDR1 SEHNR, CDR2 FQNEAQ (reference sequence). The CDR3 region has the DNA TGTGCCAGCAGCCCTCAAGCGGGTCTTAGCACAGATACGCAGTATTTT. It is translated as CASSPQAGLSTDTQYF.